These T cell receptor beta chains were read from a single sample in a study of blood T cell repertoires in COVID-19. TCRdb's copy holds only in-frame clones and misses some; the assay was immunoSEQ multiplex PCR. The profile shows 440,000 or so clones, approximately 89% of them singletons. The sample comprised peripheral blood. These receptors came from a woman in her forties with COVID-19, enrolled during active disease. CDR3s include the opening cysteine and the closing phenylalanine or tryptophan. D genes are given only for firm matches. Not every row has a clone size; where given, it reads once, few, many or a size class.

D,J,V,size,CDR3,DNA
-,TRBJ1-5,TRBV2,-,CASSEGTVAGPQHF,TGTGCCAGCAGTGAAGGGACAGTAGCCGGGCCCCAGCATTTT
-,TRBJ1-2,TRBV19,-,CASRLNQGYGYTF,TGTGCCAGTAGGCTAAATCAGGGCTATGGCTACACCTTC
-,TRBJ1-1,TRBV6-2/TRBV6-3,-,CASSIQGTQNTEAFF,TGTGCCAGCAGTATTCAGGGGACACAGAACACTGAAGCTTTCTTT
-,TRBJ1-1,TRBV15,-,CATSTAFSLNTEAFF,TGTGCCACCAGCACTGCATTCAGTTTGAACACTGAAGCTTTCTTT
-,TRBJ2-1,TRBV10-3,-,CAISTPRVSNEQFF,TGTGCCATCAGTACGCCCAGGGTATCCAATGAGCAGTTCTTC
-,TRBJ2-5,TRBV7-2,-,CASSLERRVGETQYF,TGTGCCAGCAGCTTAGAGCGCAGGGTAGGGGAGACCCAGTACTTC
TRBD1,TRBJ1-2,TRBV7-2,-,CASSLGPGQAYGYTF,TGTGCCAGCAGCCTGGGCCCGGGACAGGCTTATGGCTACACCTTC
-,TRBJ2-3,TRBV28,-,CASSLGGRGGIDTQYF,TGTGCCAGCAGTCTTGGGGGCAGGGGTGGAATCGATACGCAGTATTTT
-,TRBJ1-6,TRBV7-3,-,CASSYYLDSPLHF,TGTGCCAGCAGCTACTACCTGGATTCACCCCTCCACTTT
-,TRBJ1-1,TRBV3-1/TRBV3-2,once,CASSQSRVVTEAFF,TGTGCCAGCAGCCAAAGCAGGGTGGTCACTGAAGCTTTCTTT
TRBD2,TRBJ2-2,TRBV29-1,-,CSVSKRGVGELFF,TGCAGCGTTTCGAAGCGGGGAGTGGGGGAGCTGTTTTTT
TRBD1,TRBJ1-6,TRBV19,-,CASSTRTGGPNSPLHF,TGTGCCAGTTCTACTAGGACAGGAGGCCCTAATTCACCCCTCCACTTT
-,TRBJ1-4,TRBV7-2,-,CASSPHGTENEKLFF,TGTGCCAGCAGCCCCCACGGGACTGAGAATGAAAAACTGTTTTTT
TRBD1,TRBJ2-7,TRBV10-1,-,CASSEPGTGSYEQYF,TGCGCCAGCAGTGAGCCCGGGACAGGCTCCTACGAGCAGTACTTC
-,TRBJ2-5,TRBV10-3,-,CAISEGREETQYF,TGTGCCATCAGTGAGGGGAGAGAAGAGACCCAGTACTTC
-,TRBJ1-5,TRBV12-3/TRBV12-4,-,CASSFSRQPQHF,TGTGCCAGCAGTTTCTCGCGTCAGCCCCAGCATTTT
-,TRBJ2-5,TRBV5-1,-,CASTQQGPAAGPQYF,TGCGCCAGCACCCAACAAGGTCCCGCGGCGGGGCCCCAGTACTTC
TRBD1,TRBJ2-3,TRBV24-1,-,CATSDSDRVGTDTQYF,TGTGCCACCAGTGATTCCGACAGGGTTGGCACAGATACGCAGTATTTT
TRBD1,TRBJ1-1,TRBV5-4,-,CASSLSRGQITEAFF,TGTGCCAGCAGCTTGTCCAGGGGGCAAATCACTGAAGCTTTCTTT
TRBD1,TRBJ1-4,TRBV28,once,CASSLSRGLEKLFF,TGTGCCAGCAGTTTGTCCAGGGGGCTCGAAAAACTGTTTTTT
TRBD1,TRBJ1-1,TRBV6-2/TRBV6-3,-,CASSPGGQGAMLRIEAFF,TGTGCCAGCAGCCCCGGGGGACAGGGGGCAATGTTAAGGATTGAAGCTTTCTTT
TRBD2,TRBJ2-7,TRBV5-1,-,CASSLLAGLGDEQYF,TGCGCCAGCAGCTTGCTAGCGGGACTCGGGGACGAGCAGTACTTC
-,TRBJ2-3,TRBV6-6,-,CATKSASSDTQYF,TGTGCTACCAAGTCGGCTAGTTCAGATACGCAGTATTTT
-,TRBJ2-5,TRBV7-9,-,CASSPIQGGETQYF,TGTGCCAGCAGCCCCATTCAGGGAGGCGAGACCCAGTACTTC
-,TRBJ2-7,TRBV28,-,CASSRRGHATYEQYF,TGTGCCAGCAGCCGTAGGGGCCACGCCACCTACGAGCAGTACTTC
-,TRBJ1-2,TRBV12-3/TRBV12-4,-,CASSTDNYGYTF,TGTGCCAGCAGCACAGATAACTATGGCTACACCTTC
TRBD1,TRBJ2-7,TRBV3-1/TRBV3-2,-,CASSQPGQVSSYEQYF,TGTGCCAGCAGCCAACCCGGACAGGTCAGCTCCTACGAGCAGTACTTC
-,TRBJ1-1,TRBV9,-,CASSVDFRADRAFF,TGTGCCAGCAGCGTCGATTTCAGGGCCGATAGAGCTTTCTTT
-,TRBJ2-3,TRBV4-3,-,CASSQEAVFRTDTQYF,TGCGCCAGCAGCCAAGAAGCCGTGTTTCGGACAGATACGCAGTATTTT
TRBD2,TRBJ2-1,TRBV24-1,-,CATSDFTSGGSEQFF,TGTGCCACCAGTGATTTTACTAGCGGGGGCAGCGAGCAGTTCTTC
TRBD1,TRBJ1-4,TRBV4-1,-,CASSLPGQGNEKLFF,TGCGCCAGCAGCCTACCGGGACAGGGTAATGAAAAACTGTTTTTT
TRBD1,TRBJ1-4,TRBV7-9,-,CASSLGTGMSGEKLFF,TGTGCCAGCAGCTTAGGGACAGGGATGTCGGGGGAAAAACTGTTTTTT
-,TRBJ1-1,TRBV5-6,-,CASRYTGETEAFF,TGTGCCAGCAGGTATACTGGAGAGACTGAAGCTTTCTTT
TRBD2,TRBJ2-1,TRBV6-2/TRBV6-3,-,CASSYVSASGRQYNEQFF,TGTGCCAGCAGTTACGTTTCGGCTAGCGGGAGGCAATACAATGAGCAGTTCTTC
-,TRBJ1-5,TRBV2,-,CASSFQGGQPQHF,TGTGCCAGCAGTTTCCAGGGTGGGCAGCCCCAGCATTTT
TRBD1,TRBJ1-2,TRBV27,-,CASSSKTGDEGYTF,TGTGCCAGCAGTTCTAAAACAGGGGACGAGGGCTACACCTTC
-,TRBJ2-1,TRBV7-2,-,CASSNILGGIEQFF,TGTGCCAGCAGCAATATATTAGGGGGAATTGAGCAGTTCTTC
-,TRBJ1-2,TRBV4-1,-,CASSQDGGIYTF,TGCGCCAGCAGCCAAGATGGCGGTATCTACACCTTC
TRBD1,TRBJ2-3,TRBV7-3,-,CASSLRTGGRTDTQYF,TGTGCCAGCAGCCTACGGACAGGCGGTAGGACAGATACGCAGTATTTT
-,TRBJ1-5,TRBV5-6,once,CASSLRDLGNQPQHF,TGTGCCAGCAGCTTGAGGGACTTGGGCAATCAGCCCCAGCATTTT
-,TRBJ2-5,TRBV28,-,CASSFLEGQGQETQYF,TGTGCCAGCAGTTTCCTCGAAGGTCAGGGGCAGGAGACCCAGTACTTC
TRBD1,TRBJ1-1,TRBV7-8,-,CASSLAVSGGWNTEAFF,TGTGCCAGCAGCTTAGCGGTGTCAGGGGGCTGGAACACTGAAGCTTTCTTT
TRBD1,TRBJ1-2,TRBV7-2,-,CASSEGTGYGYTF,TGTGCCAGCAGCGAAGGGACAGGTTATGGCTACACCTTC
TRBD2,TRBJ2-1,TRBV7-2,-,CASSRMGQLAGDEQFF,TGTGCCAGCAGTCGAATGGGGCAACTAGCGGGAGATGAGCAGTTCTTC
TRBD1,TRBJ2-7,TRBV5-1,few,CASSSTGSSYEQYF,TGCGCCAGCTCTTCGACAGGGAGCTCCTACGAGCAGTACTTC
-,TRBJ1-6,TRBV11-3,-,CASSLGQQNSPLHF,TGTGCCAGCAGCTTGGGGCAGCAGAATTCACCCCTCCACTTT
-,TRBJ2-7,TRBV7-9,-,CASSKTGSTFEQYF,TGTGCCAGCAGTAAGACAGGTTCAACTTTCGAGCAGTACTTC
TRBD1,TRBJ1-1,TRBV5-1,-,CASSWDRGTSEAFF,TGCGCCAGCAGCTGGGACAGGGGTACCTCTGAAGCTTTCTTT
-,TRBJ2-2,TRBV9,once,CASSAGMAGELFF,TGTGCCAGCAGTGCAGGGATGGCCGGGGAGCTGTTTTTT
-,TRBJ2-4,TRBV19,-,CASSITRARANIQYF,TGTGCCAGTAGTATAACGAGGGCCCGGGCAAACATTCAGTACTTC
-,TRBJ1-1,TRBV7-9,-,CASSWGQSGETEAFF,TGTGCCAGCAGCTGGGGGCAATCCGGCGAGACTGAAGCTTTCTTT
-,TRBJ2-1,TRBV9,once,CASSVSRGASYNEQFF,TGTGCCAGCAGCGTGTCCCGGGGGGCCTCCTACAATGAGCAGTTCTTC
-,TRBJ1-3,TRBV4-3,once,CASSQEAAPGMAGNTIYF,TGCGCCAGCAGCCAAGAGGCGGCCCCAGGGATGGCTGGAAACACCATATATTTT
-,TRBJ1-1,TRBV29-1,-,CSVPLRTEAFF,TGCAGCGTCCCCCTTCGCACTGAAGCTTTCTTT
-,TRBJ2-3,TRBV30,-,CAWSVVSSDTQYF,TGTGCCTGGAGTGTGGTGAGTTCAGATACGCAGTATTTT
-,TRBJ2-1,TRBV7-2,once,CASSHHQPGGYFYNEQFF,TGTGCCAGCAGCCATCACCAACCGGGGGGCTACTTCTACAATGAGCAGTTCTTC
-,TRBJ2-7,TRBV2,-,CASSVLRIGAYEQYF,TGTGCCAGCAGCGTTTTACGAATTGGAGCCTACGAGCAGTACTTC
TRBD1,TRBJ2-4,TRBV5-1,-,CASSLDTGVDIQYF,TGCGCCAGCAGCTTGGACACAGGGGTAGACATTCAGTACTTC
-,TRBJ1-4,TRBV27,-,CASRHHNEKLFF,TGTGCCAGCAGACATCATAATGAAAAACTGTTTTTT
TRBD1,TRBJ1-1,TRBV19,-,CASRPTGGSGAFF,TGTGCCAGTAGACCAACAGGGGGCTCGGGAGCTTTCTTT